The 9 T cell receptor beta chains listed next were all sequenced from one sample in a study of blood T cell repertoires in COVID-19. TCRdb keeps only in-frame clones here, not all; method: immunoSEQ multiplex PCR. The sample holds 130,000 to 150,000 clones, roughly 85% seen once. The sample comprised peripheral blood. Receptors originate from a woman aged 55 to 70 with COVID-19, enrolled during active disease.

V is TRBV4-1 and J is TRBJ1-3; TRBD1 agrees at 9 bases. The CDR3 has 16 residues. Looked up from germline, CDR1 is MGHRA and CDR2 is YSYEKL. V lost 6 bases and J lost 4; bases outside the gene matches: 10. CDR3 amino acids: CASRPTTGGAGNTIYF. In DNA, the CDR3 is TGCGCCAGCAGACCAACCACAGGGGGCGCCGGAAACACCATATATTTT.

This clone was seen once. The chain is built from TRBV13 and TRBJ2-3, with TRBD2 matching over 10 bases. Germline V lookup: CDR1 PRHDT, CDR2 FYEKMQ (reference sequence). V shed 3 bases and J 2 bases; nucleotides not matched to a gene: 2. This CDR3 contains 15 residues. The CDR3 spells CASSFGLAATDTQYF. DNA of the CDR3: TGTGCCAGCAGCTTCGGACTAGCGGCCACAGATACGCAGTATTTT.

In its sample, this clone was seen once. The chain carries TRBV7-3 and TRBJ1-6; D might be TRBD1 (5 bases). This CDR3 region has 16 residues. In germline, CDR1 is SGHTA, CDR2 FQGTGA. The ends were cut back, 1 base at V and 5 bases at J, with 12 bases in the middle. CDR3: CASSLSMQGNNSPLHF. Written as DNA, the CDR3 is TGTGCCAGCAGCTTAAGCATGCAGGGAAATAATTCACCCCTCCACTTT.

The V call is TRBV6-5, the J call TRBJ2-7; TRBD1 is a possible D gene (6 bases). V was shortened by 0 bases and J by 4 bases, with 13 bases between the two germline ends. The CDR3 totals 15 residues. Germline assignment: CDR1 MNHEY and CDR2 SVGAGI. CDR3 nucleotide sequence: TGTGCCAGCAGTTACTCGTCAGGGGATTTTTACGAGCAGTACTTC. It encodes CASSYSSGDFYEQYF.

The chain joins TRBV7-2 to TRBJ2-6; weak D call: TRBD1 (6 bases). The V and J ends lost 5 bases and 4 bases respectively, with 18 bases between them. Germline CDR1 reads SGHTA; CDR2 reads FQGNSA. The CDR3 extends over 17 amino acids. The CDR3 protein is CASSPQYREAGANVLTF. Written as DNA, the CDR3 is TGTGCCAGCAGCCCCCAGTACAGGGAAGCCGGGGCCAACGTCCTGACTTTC.

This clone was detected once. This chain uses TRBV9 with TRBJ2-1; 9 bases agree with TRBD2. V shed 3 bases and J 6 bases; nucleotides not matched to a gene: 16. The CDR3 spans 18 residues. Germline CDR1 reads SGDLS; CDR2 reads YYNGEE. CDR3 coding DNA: TGTGCCAGCAGCGCCTCCTCACCTGCTAGCGGGGTATTCAATGAGCAGTTCTTC. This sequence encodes CASSASSPASGVFNEQFF.

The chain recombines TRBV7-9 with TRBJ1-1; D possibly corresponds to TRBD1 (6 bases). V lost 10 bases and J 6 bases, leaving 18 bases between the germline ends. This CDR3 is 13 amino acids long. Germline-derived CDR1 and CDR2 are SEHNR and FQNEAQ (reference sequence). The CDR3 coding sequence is TGTGCCACCCCGCGAGGGGGGAGGGCTGAAGCTTTCTTT. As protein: CATPRGGRAEAFF.

For the CDR3, the DNA is TGTGCCAGCAGCCGAACGACCGGGACAGGGGGCGGCGGTCAGCCCCAGCATTTT. Amino acids: CASSRTTGTGGGGQPQHF. V usage is TRBV5-4 and J usage is TRBJ1-5; 12 nucleotides agree with TRBD1. CDR3 length: 18 amino acids. V gave up 4 bases and J gave up 6 bases; unmatched junction bases: 14. In germline, CDR1 is SGHNT, CDR2 YYREEE (reference sequence).

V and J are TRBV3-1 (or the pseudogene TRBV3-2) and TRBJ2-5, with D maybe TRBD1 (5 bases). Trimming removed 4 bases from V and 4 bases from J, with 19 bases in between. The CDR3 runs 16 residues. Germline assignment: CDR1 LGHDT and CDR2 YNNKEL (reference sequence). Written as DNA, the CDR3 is TGTGCCAGCAGCCCATCTTGGGGCAGGACCGGAGAGACCCAGTACTTC. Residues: CASSPSWGRTGETQYF.